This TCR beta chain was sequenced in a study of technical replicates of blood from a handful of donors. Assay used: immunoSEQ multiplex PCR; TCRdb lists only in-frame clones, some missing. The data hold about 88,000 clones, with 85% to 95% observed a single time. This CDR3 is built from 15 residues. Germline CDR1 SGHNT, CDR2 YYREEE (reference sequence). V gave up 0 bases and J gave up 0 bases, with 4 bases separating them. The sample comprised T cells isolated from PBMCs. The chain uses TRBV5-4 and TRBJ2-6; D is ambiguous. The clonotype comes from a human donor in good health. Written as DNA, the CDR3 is TGTGCCAGCAGCTTGGACAGCTCTGGGGCCAACGTCCTGACTTTC. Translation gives CASSLDSSGANVLTF.